The rows below give T cell receptor beta chains drawn from one sample of a study of regulatory T cells in long-lasting Graves disease. TCRdb reanalysed the multiplex PCR reads using MiXCR and keeps one entry per CDR3 protein. The sample holds roughly 530,000 distinct CDR3 sequences, 15% to 20% seen once. These sequences were also reported in another study, on T cells in Graves' hyperthyroidism and ophthalmopathy.

Sequenced material: peripheral blood mononuclear cells (PBMCs), taken at new diagnosis, from a patient treated with antithyroid drugs. These receptors were taken from a woman aged 35-65 years with Graves disease. The CDR3 runs from the conserved cysteine through the conserved F or W. Clone size is not always given. Where it is, it says once, few, many or a class for expanded clones.

clone_size	j_call	v_call	cdr3_aa
many	TRBJ2-4	TRBV2	CASSSDRGENIQYF
few	TRBJ1-2	TRBV5-6	CASSFGQTWGYTF
few	TRBJ2-7	TRBV7-9	CASSLMDTNYEQYF
few	TRBJ2-5	TRBV7-2	CASSLVAGGFGETQYF
.	TRBJ2-2	TRBV15	CATSRDRENTGELFF
many	TRBJ1-3	TRBV2	CASSERAAGNTIYF
.	TRBJ2-7	TRBV4-2	CASSQADRTYEQYF
few	TRBJ2-7	TRBV4-1	CASSQEVGGPYEQYF
.	TRBJ2-1	TRBV20-1	CSAEGAPSYNEQFF
.	TRBJ2-3	TRBV6-1	CASRASGGADTQYF
few	TRBJ2-6	TRBV7-3	CASSLLGGANVLTF
many	TRBJ1-1	TRBV6-2/TRBV6-3	CASSYSTGEAFF
many	TRBJ1-2	TRBV7-9	CASSLPTGVTYGYTF
many	TRBJ2-7	TRBV20-1	CSARRGTSYEQYF
many	TRBJ2-1	TRBV20-1	CSARELAGGSSYNEQFF
few	TRBJ2-7	TRBV4-1	CASSQDRGVGFEQYF
few	TRBJ2-1	TRBV27	CASRTDRTYNEQFF
.	TRBJ1-2	TRBV6-2/TRBV6-3	CASSYRWDRDYTF
many	TRBJ2-1	TRBV6-1	CASRKVRTLSYNEQFF
few	TRBJ2-1	TRBV6-4	CASKWTSDSYNEQFF
.	TRBJ1-1	TRBV3-1	CASSPLGGIGTEAFF
many	TRBJ2-1	TRBV12-3/TRBV12-4	CASRHLAGGLEEQFF
few	TRBJ2-3	TRBV15	CATSRDPNTDTQYF
many	TRBJ2-3	TRBV5-1	CASSETSQSTDTQYF
many	TRBJ2-1	TRBV3-1	CASSQVAQGGNEQFF
.	TRBJ1-5	TRBV19	CASSGRRQVGNQPQHF
.	TRBJ1-2	TRBV2	CASSEAAGDYGYTF
many	TRBJ2-3	TRBV5-4	CASSLSQVSTDTQYF
.	TRBJ1-3	TRBV12-5	CASGPWEGSGNTIYF
few	TRBJ2-4	TRBV2	CASSKTLKNTQYF
many	TRBJ1-4	TRBV6-1	CASSSEAEGHEKLFF
many	TRBJ2-7	TRBV27	CASRLSTGTYEQYF
many	TRBJ2-3	TRBV28	CASPPAGGWTDTQYF
many	TRBJ2-2	TRBV5-1	CASSLAAGANTGELFF
once	TRBJ1-6	TRBV27	CASSPGRDASPLHF
many	TRBJ1-2	TRBV7-2	CASSSAGTGYGYTF
.	TRBJ1-2	TRBV24-1	CATSDPSTGEDGYTF
many	TRBJ2-1	TRBV3-1	CASSPGLVYGEQFF
many	TRBJ2-1	TRBV7-9	CASSFPWTGAYYNEQFF
many	TRBJ2-7	TRBV20-1	CSAIDRKRYEQYF
many	TRBJ1-1	TRBV11-2	CASSYGQGSAEAFF
many	TRBJ1-4	TRBV5-1	CASSTEGTGKNEKLFF
many	TRBJ2-5	TRBV12-3/TRBV12-4	CASSFAGEETQYF
many	TRBJ1-3	TRBV6-2/TRBV6-3	CASAATSSGNTIYF
.	TRBJ1-3	TRBV11-2	CASSLDGGATGNTIYF
few	TRBJ2-2	TRBV14	CASSQQAATGELFF
many	TRBJ2-3	TRBV3-1	CASSQVVDTQYF
.	TRBJ2-3	TRBV19	CASTQGLRTDTQYF
many	TRBJ1-1	TRBV6-2/TRBV6-3	CASSYSGRRNTEAFF
.	TRBJ2-7	TRBV12-3/TRBV12-4	CASSRTGGTGGEQYF
.	TRBJ2-1	TRBV6-2/TRBV6-3	CASSSGQGIVNEQFF
.	TRBJ2-7	TRBV25-1	CASSAAGTSGGTYEQYF
.	TRBJ2-2	TRBV4-1	CASSQDTSGASGELFF
.	TRBJ2-7	TRBV19	CASDSGQGSYEQYF